This TCR beta chain was captured by sequencing in a study of graft-versus-host responses after intestinal transplantation. Study-level points and caveats: The authors found GvH clones in recipient marrow, some appearing first in ileum or blood.

About this clone itself: Its specificity is not known.

The V and J ends lost 6 bases and 7 bases respectively, with 21 bases between them. Per the germline V gene, CDR1 is MDHEN and CDR2 is SYDVKM. CDR3 length equals 15 residues. Assay: immunoSEQ multiplex PCR; the TCRdb copy retains only in-frame clones and omits some. The sample includes tens of thousands of clones, 89% seen only once; the top ten take 0.55% to 0.65%. This sequence was found in a human donor who was the organ donor for an intestinal transplant. This material consisted of unstimulated CD4+ T cells sorted from spleen or lymph node cells, taken before transplant. This rearrangement joins TRBV28 to TRBJ1-2; D uncertain. The CDR3 DNA is TGTGCCAGCAGCTCAAACAGCCGAGACCTTGGTGGCTACACCTTC. Translating gives CASSSNSRDLGGYTF.